The 15 T cell receptor beta chains in this list originate from one sample, sequenced in a study of brain T cells in children with intractable seizures. Libraries were prepared by immunoSEQ multiplex PCR; TCRdb keeps only in-frame clonotypes and omits some of them. The profile shows roughly 120,000 clones, 85% to 95% of them singletons. Sequenced material: peripheral blood, taken at surgery. All receptors come from a boy in the first two years of life with hemimegalencephaly and intractable seizures.

V and J are TRBV27 and TRBJ2-1; the match to TRBD2 covers 11 bases. Germline CDR1 and CDR2: MNHEY and SMNVEV (reference sequence). Losses at the gene ends were 5 bases for V and 2 bases for J; bases not matched to a gene: 5. The CDR3 spans 16 residues. The CDR3 DNA follows: TGTGCCAGCAGTCTTAGCGGGAGGGCCCCCTACAATGAGCAGTTCTTC. This codes for CASSLSGRAPYNEQFF.

V gene TRBV6-5 combines with J gene TRBJ2-2; 9 positions match TRBD1. This CDR3 has 13 residues. The germline V gene has CDR1 MNHEY and CDR2 SVGAGI. The trim removed 6 bases at V and 7 bases at J, leaving 3 bases unmatched. CDR3 nucleotide sequence: TGTGCCAGCAGGAGGGGACAGGGCGGGGAGCTGTTTTTT. This encodes CASRRGQGGELFF.

The chain uses TRBV28 and TRBJ2-5, with 7 bases aligning to TRBD2. From germline, CDR1 is MDHEN and CDR2 SYDVKM. V gave up 4 bases and J gave up 5 bases; unmatched junction bases: 13. The CDR3 runs to 16 residues. CDR3 region: CASSSPSGSPAETQYF. The DNA for the CDR3 is TGTGCCAGCAGTTCTCCTAGCGGATCCCCCGCGGAGACCCAGTACTTC.

The chain has TRBV7-3 and TRBJ1-1; D is perhaps TRBD1 (6 bases). In germline, CDR1 is SGHTA, CDR2 FQGTGA. The CDR3 has 14 amino acids. V was trimmed by 5 bases and J by 1 base, leaving 11 bases between them. CDR3 loop: CASSEQGWNTEAFF. The CDR3 bases are TGTGCCAGCAGCGAACAGGGTTGGAACACTGAAGCTTTCTTT.

J is TRBJ1-1 and V is TRBV20-1; D gene uncertain. CDR1 and CDR2 (germline): DFQATT, SNEGSKA (reference sequence). This CDR3 is built from 10 residues. CDR3 DNA sequence: TGCGGAGACGACTCCACTGAAGCTTTCTTT. Its translation: CGDDSTEAFF.

The chain has TRBV4-1 and TRBJ2-7, with unresolved D. V was clipped by 1 base and J by 2 bases, with 12 bases between them. This CDR3 region has 15 residues. Germline CDR1 is MGHRA and CDR2 is YSYEKL. The CDR3 DNA reads as TGCGCCAGCAGCCAAGCCGATCTAGGAGCCTACGAGCAGTACTTC. This encodes CASSQADLGAYEQYF.

J is TRBJ2-4 and V is TRBV15; D is perhaps TRBD1 (6 bases). Trimming stripped 0 bases from V and 5 bases from J, with 17 bases between. The CDR3 covers 17 residues. Germline V gives CDR1 LNHNV, CDR2 YYDKDF (reference sequence). The CDR3 is CATSRDGIGRGENIQYF. The CDR3 DNA sequence: TGTGCCACCAGCAGAGATGGAATAGGCAGGGGCGAAAACATTCAGTACTTC.

This clone was detected only once. The chain is built from TRBV6-6 and TRBJ2-7; D is possibly TRBD1 (6 bases). Trimming took off 5 bases at V and 3 bases at J, with 23 bases between the two ends. This CDR3 contains 17 residues. Germline CDR1 is MNHNY and CDR2 is SVGAGI (reference sequence). The CDR3 here is CASSHLQGLGIHYEQYF. The DNA of the CDR3 is TGTGCCAGCAGTCATTTACAGGGCCTTGGGATTCACTACGAGCAGTACTTC.

The chain joins TRBV6-5 to TRBJ2-3; 9 bases agree with TRBD2. The CDR3 is 15 amino acids. Germline-derived CDR1 and CDR2 are MNHEY and SVGAGI. The trim removed 7 bases at V and 0 bases at J, leaving 5 bases unmatched. The CDR3 sequence: CASTRLAASTDTQYF. The CDR3 DNA sequence: TGTGCCAGCACCAGACTAGCGGCTAGCACAGATACGCAGTATTTT.

The gene calls are TRBV29-1 and TRBJ2-5; maybe TRBD2 (6 bases). The CDR3 contains 12 residues. CDR1 is SQVTM, CDR2 ANQGSEA, per germline. V was clipped by 3 bases and J by 5 bases, with 10 bases between them. The CDR3 bases are TGCAGCGTTGACGGAGGGCTGGAGACCCAGTACTTC. The encoded protein is CSVDGGLETQYF.

This clone was detected once. The V call is TRBV18, the J call TRBJ2-7; possible D gene TRBD1, 6 bases. The V gene's germline CDR1 is KGHSH and CDR2 LQKENI. CDR3 length: 12 residues. The ends were cut back, 6 bases at V and 4 bases at J, with 10 bases in the middle. This CDR3 is CASSRQGYEQYF. In nucleotides, the CDR3 is TGTGCCAGCTCGCGGCAGGGGTACGAGCAGTACTTC.

This clone appeared a single time. The J gene is TRBJ2-3, the V gene TRBV6-6; D possibly corresponds to TRBD2 (5 bases). From germline, CDR1 is MNHNY and CDR2 SVGAGI (reference sequence). The CDR3 spans 13 residues. The germline V and J ends were trimmed by 8 bases and 0 bases, with 9 bases remaining between them. The CDR3 DNA reads as TGTGCCAGCGCCGGGGATAGCACAGATACGCAGTATTTT. Protein product: CASAGDSTDTQYF.

V usage is TRBV29-1 and J usage is TRBJ1-2; TRBD1 aligns across 7 bases. Losses at the gene ends were 4 bases for V and 7 bases for J; bases not matched to a gene: 12. Germline V CDR1 and CDR2: SQVTM, ANQGSEA. CDR3 length: 14 amino acids. The CDR3 coding sequence is TGCAGCGTTGGGGCAGGGGGTTCTTCTGGTGGCTACACCTTC. As protein: CSVGAGGSSGGYTF.

The chain couples TRBV29-1 to TRBJ1-3, with D perhaps TRBD1 (5 bases). The CDR3 covers 14 residues. Germline lookup yields CDR1 SQVTM and CDR2 ANQGSEA. V shed 7 bases and J shed 4 bases, with 17 bases lying between them. CDR3 in DNA: TGCAGCGCCTGGGACCCGAGAACCGGAAACACCATATATTTT. Protein: CSAWDPRTGNTIYF. Drawing the rest from reference TRBV29-1 and TRBJ1-3, the complete variable domain is SAVISQKPSRDICQRGTSLTIQCQVDSQVTMMFWYRQQPGQSLTLIATANQGSEATYESGFVIDKFPISRPNLTFSTLTVSNMSPEDSSIYLCSAWDPRTGNTIYFGEGSWLTVV.

V and J are TRBV13 and TRBJ2-5; no clear D gene. The germline CDR1 and CDR2 sequences are PRHDT and FYEKMQ (reference sequence). Trimming cost V 2 bases and J 3 bases, with 4 bases left between them. The CDR3 runs 12 residues. The CDR3 reads CASSLPKETQYF. In DNA, the CDR3 is TGTGCCAGCAGCTTACCCAAAGAGACCCAGTACTTC.